These 5 T cell receptor beta chains originate from one sample sequenced in a study of blood T cell repertoires in COVID-19 (TCRdb year 2020). Library construction relied on the immunoSEQ multiplex PCR assay. TCRdb retrieved this table from immuneACCESS and kept in-frame rearrangements only. Not all clones are present; in checked studies, unresolved V genes account for under half, and no reason is known for the remainder. This sample comprises around 200,000 clones, 65% to 90% of them detected only once. In total, the top ten clones hold 5.5% to 7% of the sample. Specimen: peripheral blood. The receptors derive from a man older than 75 with acute or convalescent COVID-19.

The genes are TRBV6-5 and TRBJ1-2; D gene ambiguous. The CDR3 loop spans 13 amino acids. V gave up 4 bases and J gave up 8 bases, with 14 bases separating them. Germline CDR1 and CDR2: MNHEY and SVGAGI. The CDR3 is CASSSEGRGGYTF. The CDR3 nucleotides are TGTGCCAGCAGTTCCGAGGGTAGAGGGGGCTACACCTTC.

This chain joins TRBV28 and TRBJ2-7; D may be TRBD1 (5 bases). The ends were cut back, 3 bases at V and 3 bases at J, with 6 bases in the middle. The germline V gene has CDR1 MDHEN and CDR2 SYDVKM. The CDR3 totals 12 residues. CDR3 sequence: CASSLQGYEQYV. The CDR3 coding sequence is TGTGCCAGCAGTTTGCAGGGCTACGAGCAGTACGTC.

The chain links TRBV5-3 to TRBJ2-1; tentative D call: TRBD2 (6 bases). TRBV5-3 counts as an open reading frame of uncertain function. The V gene lost 0 bases and the J gene lost 5 bases, with 15 bases spanning the gap. The CDR3 runs to 16 residues. In DNA form, the CDR3 reads TGTGCCAGAAGCTTGGGTCAAAGGCGGGGTCACAATGAGCAGTTCTTC. This sequence encodes CARSLGQRRGHNEQFF.

The chain recombines TRBV6-6 with TRBJ1-5; 9 positions match TRBD1. This CDR3 is 15 amino acids long. V dropped 6 bases and J dropped 6; count of bases not matched to a gene: 9. CDR1 is MNHNY, CDR2 SVGAGI, per germline (reference sequence). CDR3 DNA: TGTGCCAGCAGGGGGGACGTGGGACAGGGTCAGCCCCAGCATTTT. Its translation is CASRGDVGQGQPQHF.

The CDR3 nucleotides read TGTGCCAGCTCCCGGGGAAAGGATCCCAGCTACGAGCAGTACTTC. It yields the protein CASSRGKDPSYEQYF. This chain joins TRBV18 and TRBJ2-7; TRBD2 is a possible D gene (5 bases). CDR3 length: 15 amino acids. V was clipped by 6 bases and J by 3 bases, with 18 bases between them. The germline CDR1 and CDR2 sequences are KGHSH and LQKENI.